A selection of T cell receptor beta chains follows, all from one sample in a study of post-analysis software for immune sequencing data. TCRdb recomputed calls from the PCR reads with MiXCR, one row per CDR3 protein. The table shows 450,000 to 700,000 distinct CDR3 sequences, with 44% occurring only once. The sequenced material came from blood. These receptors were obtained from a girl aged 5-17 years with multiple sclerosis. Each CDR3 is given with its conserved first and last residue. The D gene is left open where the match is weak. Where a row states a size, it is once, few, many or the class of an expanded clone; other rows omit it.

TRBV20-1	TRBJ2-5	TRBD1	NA	CSARHIGQAQETQYF	TGCAGTGCTAGACATATCGGACAGGCACAAGAGACCCAGTACTTC
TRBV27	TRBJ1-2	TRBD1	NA	CASSPTLGQGGGYTF	TGTGCCAGCAGTCCAACCCTGGGACAGGGCGGTGGCTACACCTTC
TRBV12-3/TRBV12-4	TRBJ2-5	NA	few	CASSFYGVTQYF	TGTGCCAGCAGTTTTTACGGGGTGACCCAGTACTTC
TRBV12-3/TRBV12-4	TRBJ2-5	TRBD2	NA	CASRIGTNQETQYF	TGTGCCAGCAGGATAGGGACTAATCAAGAGACCCAGTACTTC
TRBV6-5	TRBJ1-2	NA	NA	CASRKEAGGYTF	TGTGCCAGCAGGAAGGAGGCTGGCGGCTACACCTTC
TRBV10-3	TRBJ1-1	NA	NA	CATSGKEMNTEAFF	TGTGCCACCTCCGGGAAAGAGATGAACACTGAAGCTTTCTTT
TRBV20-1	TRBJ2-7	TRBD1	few	CSAADRGSPYEQYF	TGCAGTGCTGCGGACAGGGGGTCCCCCTACGAGCAGTACTTC
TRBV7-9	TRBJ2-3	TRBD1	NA	CASSRPRTGLTDTQYF	TGTGCCAGCAGCCGGCCCAGGACAGGGCTCACAGATACGCAGTATTTT
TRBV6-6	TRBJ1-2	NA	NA	CASSYGTSGGYTF	TGTGCCAGCAGTTACGGGACCAGCGGTGGCTACACCTTC
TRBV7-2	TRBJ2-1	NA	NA	CASSLEGQGRQFF	TGTGCCAGCAGCTTAGAAGGGCAGGGGCGGCAGTTCTTC
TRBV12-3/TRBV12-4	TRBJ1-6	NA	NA	CASSLLGQNSPLHF	TGTGCCAGCAGTTTATTGGGGCAGAATTCACCCCTCCACTTT
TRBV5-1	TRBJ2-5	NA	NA	CASSPGAGQETQYF	TGCGCCAGCAGCCCCGGGGCTGGCCAAGAGACCCAGTACTTC
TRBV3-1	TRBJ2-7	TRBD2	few	CASRAGRADEQYF	TGTGCCAGCAGGGCCGGGAGGGCCGACGAGCAGTACTTC
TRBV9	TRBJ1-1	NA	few	CASSVARPLDTEAFF	TGTGCCAGCAGCGTAGCCAGGCCGCTGGACACTGAAGCTTTCTTT
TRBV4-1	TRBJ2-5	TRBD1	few	CASSPHRQGSQGEQYF	TGCGCCAGCAGCCCCCATAGACAGGGGAGCCAAGGAGAGCAGTACTTC
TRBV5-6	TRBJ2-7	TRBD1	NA	CASSMTGVLGEQYF	TGTGCCAGCAGCATGACAGGGGTCTTGGGCGAGCAGTACTTC
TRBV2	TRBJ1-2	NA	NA	CASSGGPQATNYGYTF	TGTGCCAGCAGTGGGGGCCCCCAGGCGACTAACTATGGCTACACCTTC
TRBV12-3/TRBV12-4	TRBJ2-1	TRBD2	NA	CATTLGLARINEQFF	TGTGCCACCACCCTCGGACTAGCGCGGATAAATGAGCAGTTCTTC
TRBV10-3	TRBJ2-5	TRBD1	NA	CATRPTTGDETQYF	TGTGCCACCCGCCCTACGACAGGGGATGAGACCCAGTACTTC
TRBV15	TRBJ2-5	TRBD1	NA	CATSKGQGIQETQYF	TGTGCCACCAGCAAGGGACAGGGGATTCAAGAGACCCAGTACTTC
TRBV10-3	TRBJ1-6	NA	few	CAISVEGSPLHF	TGTGCCATCAGTGTGGAAGGTTCACCCCTCCACTTT
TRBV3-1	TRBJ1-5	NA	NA	CASSPEGGANQPQHF	TGTGCCAGCAGCCCCGAGGGAGGGGCTAATCAGCCCCAGCATTTT
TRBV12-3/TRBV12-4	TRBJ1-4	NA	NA	CASMKSATNEKLFF	TGTGCCAGCATGAAGTCCGCAACTAATGAAAAACTGTTTTTT
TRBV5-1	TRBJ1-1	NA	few	CASSLAAEAFF	TGCGCCAGCAGCTTGGCCGCGGAAGCTTTCTTT
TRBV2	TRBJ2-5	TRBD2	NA	CASSEEPREEATQYF	TGTGCCAGCAGTGAAGAGCCGCGGGAGGAAGCGACCCAGTACTTC
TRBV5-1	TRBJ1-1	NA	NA	CASSLESGENTEAFF	TGCGCCAGCAGCTTGGAATCAGGAGAGAACACTGAAGCTTTCTTT
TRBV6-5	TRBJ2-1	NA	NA	CASQPPGPNNEQFF	TGTGCCAGCCAACCTCCGGGACCAAACAATGAGCAGTTCTTC
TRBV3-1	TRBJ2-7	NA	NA	CASSAWDGTYEQYF	TGTGCCAGCAGCGCCTGGGACGGAACCTACGAGCAGTACTTC
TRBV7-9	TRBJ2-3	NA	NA	CASSLGATTDTQYF	TGTGCCAGCAGCTTAGGAGCTACCACAGATACGCAGTATTTT
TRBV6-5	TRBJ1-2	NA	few	CASSYSRVLHGYTF	TGTGCCAGCAGTTACTCTCGGGTCCTCCATGGCTACACCTTC
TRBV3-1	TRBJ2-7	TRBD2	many	CASSQAGGYEQYF	TGTGCCAGCAGCCAAGCGGGAGGGTACGAGCAGTACTTC
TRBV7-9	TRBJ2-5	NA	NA	CASSFSGRGQETQYF	TGTGCCAGCAGCTTTAGCGGCAGGGGCCAAGAGACCCAGTACTTC
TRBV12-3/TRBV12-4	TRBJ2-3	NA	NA	CASSSIPFIQTYSGSSSTDTQYF	TGTGCCAGCAGTTCCATCCCCTTCATCCAGACATACTCAGGGTCATCTAGCACAGATACGCAGTATTTT
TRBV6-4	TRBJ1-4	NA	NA	CASSDSGAGEKLFF	TGTGCCAGCAGTGACTCGGGGGCCGGTGAAAAACTGTTTTTT
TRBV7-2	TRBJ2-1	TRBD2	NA	CASSKSPAGDYNEQFF	TGTGCCAGCAGCAAGTCGCCAGCGGGAGATTACAATGAGCAGTTCTTC
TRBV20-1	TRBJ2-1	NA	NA	CSARDRAASYNEQFF	TGCAGTGCTAGAGATCGAGCCGCCTCCTACAATGAGCAGTTCTTC
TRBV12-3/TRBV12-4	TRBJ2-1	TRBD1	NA	CASSSRDREVGRFF	TGTGCCAGCAGTTCTAGGGACAGGGAAGTTGGTCGGTTCTTC
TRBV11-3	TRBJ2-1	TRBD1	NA	CASSFRDRYNEQFF	TGTGCCAGCAGCTTCCGGGACAGGTACAATGAGCAGTTCTTC
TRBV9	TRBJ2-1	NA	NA	CASSVEATSSYNEQFF	TGTGCCAGCAGCGTAGAGGCGACTAGCTCCTACAATGAGCAGTTCTTC
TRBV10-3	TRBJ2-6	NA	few	CAISAPFSGANVLTF	TGTGCCATCAGTGCCCCCTTCTCTGGGGCCAACGTCCTGACTTTC
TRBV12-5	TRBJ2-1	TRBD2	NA	CASGVTGGAYNEQFF	TGTGCTAGTGGCGTCACCGGGGGGGCTTACAATGAGCAGTTCTTC
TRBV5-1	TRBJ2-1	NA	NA	CASSFLGGDYNEQFF	TGCGCCAGCAGCTTCCTAGGAGGGGATTACAATGAGCAGTTCTTC
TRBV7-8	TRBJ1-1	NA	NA	CASSLAEGVRAFF	TGTGCCAGCAGCTTAGCTGAGGGGGTGAGGGCTTTCTTT
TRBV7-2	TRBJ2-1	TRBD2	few	CASSLGREYNEQFF	TGTGCCAGCAGCTTGGGGCGGGAGTACAATGAGCAGTTCTTC